The sequence of this T cell receptor (beta chain) was determined in a study of human T cells and chemical hapten exposure. Overall study: The study enrolled mostly female patients with alopecia areata, totalis or universalis. Minor pooled library volume differences mainly drove per-sample TCR yield variation.

As to time point: patch test 3, about 24 weeks after DPC sensitization. Treatment described: therapeutic diphenylcyclopropenone sensitization with weekly scalp DPC. Alopecia patients, 18 to 70 years old and DPC-suitable, served as donors. Whole blood, unfractionated, served as the material for total RNA extraction. Germline V CDR1 and CDR2: DFQATT, SNEGSKA (reference sequence). The germline V and J ends were trimmed by 0 bases and 7 bases, with 16 bases remaining between them. There are 16 residues in the CDR3. Via MiXCR, TCRdb re-called the RACE reads, giving one row per CDR3 protein. In the table there are approximately 80,000 distinct CDR3 sequences, roughly 13% of which are singletons.

The source of this sequence is a woman in her forties or fifties with alopecia areata. Some clones in this sample may be carry-over from other donors' samples. The source was whole blood, collected in connection with sensitization to the hapten diphenylcyclopropenone (DPC). The chain carries TRBV20-1 and TRBJ1-6, with D perhaps matching TRBD1 (6 bases). The chain's CDR3 is CSARDSLKGGNSPLHF. DNA of the CDR3: TGCAGTGCTAGAGATTCCCTCAAAGGGGGGAATTCACCCCTCCACTTT.